This entry describes one TCR beta chain. Its target is unknown. These data are taken from a study of blood T cells in healthy people across ages. The study, taken as a whole, reports: Without sorted subsets, naive and antigen-experienced compartments could not be conclusively compared. Observed TCR beta diversity per million T cells went down as age went up. This fall followed a roughly linear course with age. More naive CD4+ cells and higher diversity marked long-lived donors relative to aged donors.

The authors ran a second PCR of about 6 to 12 cycles using a sample-barcoded 5' primer and a J-beta primer mix. Each cDNA molecule carried a tag from a template-switch adaptor that contained 12 random nucleotides. MiXCR was run by TCRdb on the 5' RACE reads, yielding one entry per CDR3 protein. The repertoire has 650,000 to 900,000 distinct CDR3 sequences, under 80% of them found once; the top ten carry about a quarter. Germline CDR1 SGDLS, CDR2 YYNGEE. The CDR3 is 14 amino acids. V trimming: 2 bases; J trimming: 7 bases; junction bases outside the gene matches: 4. The chain links TRBV9 to TRBJ2-1; TRBD2 aligns across 9 bases. The TCR originated in a man aged 30 to 45 in good health. Material: blood. CDR3 region: CASSVSGGFNEQFF. In nucleotides, the CDR3 is TGTGCCAGCAGCGTTAGCGGGGGTTTTAATGAGCAGTTCTTC.